Listed below are T cell receptor beta chains from one sample, sequenced in a study of identical twins. TCRdb re-called the 5' RACE reads with MiXCR, one entry per CDR3 protein. This table holds about 660,000 distinct CDR3 sequences, about 9.4% found once. The same sample was also studied in work on yellow fever vaccine responses in identical twins.

Sequenced sample: PBMCs. These receptors all stem from a young woman in good health. CDR3s include the opening cysteine and the closing phenylalanine or tryptophan. A D gene is named only where the DNA matches it firmly. Clone sizes are given selectively: once, few, many, or a class where the clone is expanded.

d_call: TRBD2; j_call: TRBJ2-5; clone_size: NA; v_call: TRBV11-2; cdr3_aa: CASSLMVAGLGGRETQYF; cdr3_nt: TGTGCCAGCAGCTTAATGGTCGCGGGACTCGGGGGGAGAGAGACCCAGTACTTC
d_call: NA; j_call: TRBJ2-7; clone_size: many; v_call: TRBV5-1; cdr3_aa: CASSSGARVYEQYF; cdr3_nt: TGCGCCAGCAGCTCAGGGGCTCGGGTTTACGAGCAGTACTTC
d_call: NA; j_call: TRBJ2-1; clone_size: NA; v_call: TRBV7-2; cdr3_aa: CASSLFLYNEQFF; cdr3_nt: TGTGCCAGCAGCTTGTTCTTATACAATGAGCAGTTCTTC
d_call: TRBD2; j_call: TRBJ2-1; clone_size: few; v_call: TRBV5-6; cdr3_aa: CASSSPSSGNYNEQFF; cdr3_nt: TGTGCCAGCAGCTCCCCATCGAGCGGGAACTACAATGAGCAGTTCTTC
d_call: NA; j_call: TRBJ2-2; clone_size: NA; v_call: TRBV20-1; cdr3_aa: CSARGGALRTGELFF; cdr3_nt: TGCAGTGCTAGAGGGGGGGCGCTGAGGACCGGGGAGCTGTTTTTT
d_call: TRBD2; j_call: TRBJ2-2; clone_size: NA; v_call: TRBV28; cdr3_aa: CASRVMGLAGNGAGELFF; cdr3_nt: TGTGCCAGCAGGGTGATGGGACTAGCGGGAAATGGGGCCGGGGAGCTGTTTTTT
d_call: TRBD1; j_call: TRBJ2-7; clone_size: NA; v_call: TRBV6-2/TRBV6-3; cdr3_aa: CASSTKHRQGPSSYEQYF; cdr3_nt: TGTGCCAGCAGTACGAAGCATCGACAGGGCCCCAGCTCCTACGAGCAGTACTTC
d_call: NA; j_call: TRBJ2-1; clone_size: NA; v_call: TRBV7-2; cdr3_aa: CASSSDTYNEQFF; cdr3_nt: TGTGCCAGCAGCTCGGACACCTACAATGAGCAGTTCTTC
d_call: NA; j_call: TRBJ2-7; clone_size: NA; v_call: TRBV4-3; cdr3_aa: CASSLGPPGEQYF; cdr3_nt: TGCGCCAGCAGCCTAGGGCCACCGGGGGAGCAGTACTTC
d_call: NA; j_call: TRBJ2-2; clone_size: many; v_call: TRBV12-3/TRBV12-4; cdr3_aa: CASSQGTTGTGELFF; cdr3_nt: TGTGCCAGCAGCCAGGGGACAACCGGCACCGGGGAGCTGTTTTTT
d_call: NA; j_call: TRBJ1-1; clone_size: many; v_call: TRBV24-1; cdr3_aa: CATRSRGGNTEAFF; cdr3_nt: TGTGCCACCAGAAGTCGGGGTGGGAACACTGAAGCTTTCTTT
d_call: TRBD2; j_call: TRBJ2-5; clone_size: few; v_call: TRBV20-1; cdr3_aa: CSARLWGLAGGKKETQYF; cdr3_nt: TGCAGTGCTAGACTATGGGGACTAGCGGGAGGGAAGAAAGAGACCCAGTACTTC
d_call: TRBD1; j_call: TRBJ1-2; clone_size: many; v_call: TRBV29-1; cdr3_aa: CSVEDLRQGAGYTF; cdr3_nt: TGCAGCGTTGAAGATCTTCGACAGGGGGCTGGCTACACCTTC
d_call: NA; j_call: TRBJ2-7; clone_size: NA; v_call: TRBV11-2; cdr3_aa: CASSLVARNYEQYF; cdr3_nt: TGTGCCAGCAGCTTAGTTGCGCGGAACTACGAGCAGTACTTC
d_call: NA; j_call: TRBJ1-1; clone_size: NA; v_call: TRBV6-6; cdr3_aa: CASSSPGATEAFF; cdr3_nt: TGTGCCAGCAGTTCTCCAGGGGCCACTGAAGCTTTCTTT
d_call: TRBD1; j_call: TRBJ2-3; clone_size: many; v_call: TRBV2; cdr3_aa: CASTLTGGPDTQYF; cdr3_nt: TGTGCCAGCACTCTAACAGGGGGCCCGGATACGCAGTATTTT
d_call: TRBD1; j_call: TRBJ1-5; clone_size: NA; v_call: TRBV20-1; cdr3_aa: CSARGTGNQPQHF; cdr3_nt: TGCAGTGCTAGAGGGACAGGGAATCAGCCCCAGCATTTT
d_call: NA; j_call: TRBJ2-6; clone_size: few; v_call: TRBV27; cdr3_aa: CASSWQGSLPGANVLTF; cdr3_nt: TGTGCCAGCAGTTGGCAGGGATCTCTTCCTGGGGCCAACGTCCTGACTTTC
d_call: NA; j_call: TRBJ2-3; clone_size: NA; v_call: TRBV12-3/TRBV12-4; cdr3_aa: CDSLGRVVVNTQYF; cdr3_nt: TGTGACAGCCTCGGGAGAGTCGTTGTAAATACGCAGTATTTT
d_call: NA; j_call: TRBJ2-3; clone_size: many; v_call: TRBV9; cdr3_aa: CASSVRPSTDTQYF; cdr3_nt: TGTGCCAGCAGCGTACGGCCGAGCACAGATACGCAGTATTTT
d_call: NA; j_call: TRBJ2-2; clone_size: many; v_call: TRBV7-2; cdr3_aa: CASSLGGPGSTRELFF; cdr3_nt: TGTGCCAGCAGCTTGGGCGGACCCGGGAGTACCCGGGAGCTGTTTTTT
d_call: NA; j_call: TRBJ1-1; clone_size: few; v_call: TRBV24-1; cdr3_aa: CATSDLGQVNTEAFF; cdr3_nt: TGTGCCACCAGTGATTTGGGGCAGGTGAACACTGAAGCTTTCTTT
d_call: NA; j_call: TRBJ2-3; clone_size: few; v_call: TRBV28; cdr3_aa: CASTPGGEADTQYF; cdr3_nt: TGTGCCAGCACCCCCGGCGGGGAGGCAGATACGCAGTATTTT
d_call: NA; j_call: TRBJ1-4; clone_size: few; v_call: TRBV7-9; cdr3_aa: CASSRGGDIGEKLFF; cdr3_nt: TGTGCCAGCAGCCGTGGAGGGGATATTGGTGAAAAACTGTTTTTT
d_call: TRBD1; j_call: TRBJ2-7; clone_size: few; v_call: TRBV20-1; cdr3_aa: CSATWTGSYEQYF; cdr3_nt: TGCAGTGCTACCTGGACAGGGTCCTACGAGCAGTACTTC
d_call: TRBD2; j_call: TRBJ2-1; clone_size: many; v_call: TRBV29-1; cdr3_aa: CSVIAGGPGYEQFF; cdr3_nt: TGCAGCGTTATAGCGGGAGGGCCGGGGTATGAGCAGTTCTTC
d_call: TRBD2; j_call: TRBJ2-1; clone_size: few; v_call: TRBV10-3; cdr3_aa: CAINDLAGANEQFF; cdr3_nt: TGTGCCATCAACGATCTAGCGGGAGCGAATGAGCAGTTCTTC
d_call: TRBD1; j_call: TRBJ2-7; clone_size: few; v_call: TRBV5-6; cdr3_aa: CASSPGGTGNYEQYF; cdr3_nt: TGTGCCAGCAGCCCTGGGGGGACAGGGAACTACGAGCAGTACTTC
d_call: TRBD2; j_call: TRBJ2-7; clone_size: few; v_call: TRBV20-1; cdr3_aa: CSCRTSGYEQYF; cdr3_nt: TGCAGTTGTAGGACTAGCGGCTACGAGCAGTACTTC
d_call: TRBD1; j_call: TRBJ2-7; clone_size: NA; v_call: TRBV12-3/TRBV12-4; cdr3_aa: CASSVRGRQGRQNEQYF; cdr3_nt: TGTGCCAGCAGTGTAAGGGGTAGACAGGGGAGGCAAAACGAGCAGTACTTC
d_call: NA; j_call: TRBJ2-4; clone_size: NA; v_call: TRBV11-2; cdr3_aa: CASSLGRGRDSPTAKNIQYF; cdr3_nt: TGTGCCAGCAGCTTAGGTCGCGGCAGGGACTCTCCGACTGCCAAAAACATTCAGTACTTC
d_call: NA; j_call: TRBJ2-7; clone_size: few; v_call: TRBV19; cdr3_aa: CASRTGEKQYF; cdr3_nt: TGTGCCAGTAGGACGGGAGAAAAACAGTACTTC
d_call: TRBD2; j_call: TRBJ2-1; clone_size: few; v_call: TRBV28; cdr3_aa: CASSPLAGGSRYNEQFF; cdr3_nt: TGTGCCAGCAGTCCTCTAGCGGGAGGGTCCAGATACAATGAGCAGTTCTTC
d_call: TRBD1; j_call: TRBJ2-3; clone_size: few; v_call: TRBV7-2; cdr3_aa: CASSQGQAAGTDTQYF; cdr3_nt: TGTGCCAGCAGCCAAGGACAGGCAGCCGGCACAGATACGCAGTATTTT
d_call: TRBD2; j_call: TRBJ2-1; clone_size: NA; v_call: TRBV5-1; cdr3_aa: CASSLVASGGNEQFF; cdr3_nt: TGCGCCAGCAGCTTGGTAGCTAGCGGGGGTAATGAGCAGTTCTTC
d_call: TRBD1; j_call: TRBJ1-4; clone_size: many; v_call: TRBV11-2; cdr3_aa: CASSSPTGGVTTNEKLFF; cdr3_nt: TGTGCCAGCAGCTCGCCGACAGGGGGAGTTACTACTAATGAAAAACTGTTTTTT
d_call: NA; j_call: TRBJ1-4; clone_size: NA; v_call: TRBV12-3/TRBV12-4; cdr3_aa: CAFSLAVHGGGGEKLFF; cdr3_nt: TGTGCCTTCAGTTTAGCGGTGCATGGGGGAGGAGGCGAAAAACTGTTTTTT
d_call: TRBD2; j_call: TRBJ2-1; clone_size: few; v_call: TRBV4-1; cdr3_aa: CASSQGVLAGIDEQFF; cdr3_nt: TGCGCCAGCAGCCAAGGAGTGCTAGCGGGGATCGATGAGCAGTTCTTC
d_call: TRBD1; j_call: TRBJ2-2; clone_size: NA; v_call: TRBV18; cdr3_aa: CASSPYGQGNLGTGELFF; cdr3_nt: TGTGCCAGCTCACCGTATGGACAGGGGAACCTGGGCACCGGGGAGCTGTTTTTT
d_call: TRBD1; j_call: TRBJ1-5; clone_size: few; v_call: TRBV12-3/TRBV12-4; cdr3_aa: CASSLALMGTGTPQHF; cdr3_nt: TGTGCCAGCAGTTTAGCGCTAATGGGGACAGGGACGCCCCAGCATTTT
d_call: NA; j_call: TRBJ2-1; clone_size: many; v_call: TRBV5-1; cdr3_aa: CATSYSPIWLAGDRGSNEQFF; cdr3_nt: TGCGCCACCTCCTACTCCCCCATTTGGCTAGCGGGGGACAGGGGAAGCAATGAGCAGTTCTTC
d_call: NA; j_call: TRBJ1-5; clone_size: few; v_call: TRBV20-1; cdr3_aa: CSALAEAGNQPQHF; cdr3_nt: TGCAGTGCGTTGGCCGAAGCTGGAAATCAGCCCCAGCATTTT